The 18 T cell receptor beta chains listed next were all sequenced from one sample in a study of blood T cell repertoires in COVID-19. Some clones are missing from TCRdb's copy, which holds only in-frame ones; the method was immunoSEQ multiplex PCR. This table has around 300,000 clones, around nine tenths appearing once. The sample was peripheral blood. The receptors come from a woman between 35 and 50 years old who had recovered from COVID-19.

The chain has TRBV12-3 or TRBV12-4 and TRBJ1-2, with D possibly being TRBD1 (5 bases). This CDR3 has 11 amino acids. The V end lost 6 bases, the J end lost 9 bases, and 11 bases lay between the germline ends. CDR3 in amino acids: CASRQASRYTF. In DNA, the CDR3 is TGTGCCAGCAGACAGGCGTCGCGCTACACCTTC.

The gene calls are TRBV19 and TRBJ2-2, with 7 positions matching TRBD1. CDR3 size: 16 residues. Germline V lookup: CDR1 LNHDA, CDR2 SQIVND (reference sequence). The ends lost 7 bases at V and 4 bases at J; junction bases unmatched: 12. This CDR3 is CASTPPTGFGTGELFF. As DNA, the CDR3 is TGTGCCAGTACCCCCCCGACAGGGTTTGGCACCGGGGAGCTGTTTTTT.

This clone was observed once. V usage is TRBV28 and J usage is TRBJ2-7; TRBD2 matches at 13 bases. Germline lookup yields CDR1 MDHEN and CDR2 SYDVKM. The CDR3 loop spans 14 amino acids. The trim removed 5 bases at V and 7 bases at J, leaving 5 bases unmatched. In DNA form, the CDR3 reads TGTGCCAGCAGTCGGACTAGCGGGAGTGAAGAGCAGTACTTC. It is translated as CASSRTSGSEEQYF.

The gene calls are TRBV19 and TRBJ2-1; 7 positions agree with TRBD2. CDR1 is LNHDA and CDR2 is SQIVND in the germline V gene (reference sequence). J lost 1 base, V lost 4 bases, and 19 bases had no gene match. The CDR3 is 20 amino acids. CDR3 protein: CASSSGGTSVGVRSYNEQFF. The CDR3 region has the DNA TGTGCCAGTAGTAGCGGAGGTACTAGCGTCGGAGTTAGGTCCTACAATGAGCAGTTCTTC.

The chain links TRBV5-6 to TRBJ2-1; maybe TRBD2 (6 bases). The V end lost 2 bases, the J end lost 11 bases, and 17 bases lay between the germline ends. The CDR3 runs to 14 residues. Germline V gene sequence: CDR1 SGHDT, CDR2 YYEEEE. Here the CDR3 reads CASSFQSTGGQQFF. The CDR3 DNA reads TGTGCCAGCAGCTTTCAGAGCACCGGGGGTCAGCAGTTCTTC.

This chain connects TRBV3-1 (or the pseudogene TRBV3-2) to TRBJ1-2; TRBD1 aligns across 8 bases. Germline loops: CDR1 LGHDT, CDR2 YNNKEL (reference sequence). The CDR3 totals 15 residues. The V segment lost 5 bases and the J segment 4 bases; nucleotides outside the gene matches: 9. CDR3 sequence reads: CASSVMTGASYGYTF. The CDR3 DNA reads TGTGCCAGCAGCGTAATGACAGGGGCCAGCTATGGCTACACCTTC.

V is TRBV19 and J is TRBJ1-4; the D gene is possibly TRBD1 (5 bases). CDR3 length: 14 amino acids. The germline CDR1 and CDR2 sequences are LNHDA and SQIVND (reference sequence). V lost 9 bases to trimming and J lost 0 bases, with 11 bases between them. CDR3 DNA sequence: TGTGCCAGCCACAAGACAGCAACTAATGAAAAACTGTTTTTT. Amino acid sequence: CASHKTATNEKLFF. The variable domain in full, with the rest retrieved from reference TRBV19 and TRBJ1-4, is DGGITQSPKYLFRKEGQNVTLSCEQNLNHDAMYWYRQDPGQGLRLIYYSQIVNDFQKGDIAEGYSVSREKKESFPLTVTSAQKNPTAFYLCASHKTATNEKLFFGSGTQLSVL.

V usage is TRBV28 and J usage is TRBJ1-1; TRBD1 is a possible D gene (6 bases). Looked up from germline, CDR1 is MDHEN and CDR2 is SYDVKM. Trimming removed 3 bases at V and 0 bases at J, with 11 bases between. The CDR3 extends over 15 amino acids. The CDR3: CASSFRGALNTEAFF. The CDR3 DNA reads as TGTGCCAGCAGTTTCAGGGGCGCGTTGAACACTGAAGCTTTCTTT.

The chain joins TRBV2 to TRBJ1-1; 7 nucleotides line up with TRBD1. The germline CDR1 and CDR2 sequences are SNHLY and FYNNEI. This CDR3 has 14 residues. V was pared by 6 bases and J by 0 bases, with 4 bases of the junction left unmatched. The CDR3 region is CASREGQMNTEAFF. In nucleotides, the CDR3 is TGTGCCAGCAGAGAGGGACAGATGAACACTGAAGCTTTCTTT. Looking up the rest from reference TRBV2 and TRBJ1-1 gives the full variable domain: EPEVTQTPSHQVTQMGQEVILRCVPISNHLYFYWYRQILGQKVEFLVSFYNNEISEKSEIFDDQFSVERPDGSNFTLKIRSTKLEDSAMYFCASREGQMNTEAFFGQGTRLTVV.

J is TRBJ2-2 and V is TRBV18, with 15 nucleotides matching TRBD2. There are 18 residues in the CDR3. In germline, CDR1 is KGHSH, CDR2 LQKENI. The V gene end was trimmed by 3 bases and the J gene end by 4 bases; junction bases not matched to a gene: 6. CDR3: CASSPWTSGRAATGELFF. The CDR3 DNA follows: TGTGCCAGCTCACCCTGGACTAGCGGGAGGGCCGCCACCGGGGAGCTGTTTTTT. Looking up the rest from reference TRBV18 and TRBJ2-2 gives the full variable domain: NAGVMQNPRHLVRRRGQEARLRCSPMKGHSHVYWYRQLPEEGLKFMVYLQKENIIDESGMPKERFSAEFPKEGPSILRIQQVVRGDSAAYFCASSPWTSGRAATGELFFGEGSRLTVL.

The V gene is TRBV19, the J gene TRBJ2-2; 15 positions match TRBD2. This CDR3 contains 18 residues. From germline, CDR1 is LNHDA and CDR2 SQIVND (reference sequence). The V segment lost 3 bases and the J segment 6 bases; nucleotides outside the gene matches: 8. CDR3 sequence reads: CASSMWTSGRALPGELFF. The DNA for the CDR3 is TGTGCCAGTAGTATGTGGACTAGCGGGAGGGCTTTGCCCGGGGAGCTGTTTTTT.

V and J are TRBV21-1 and TRBJ2-7; the D call TRBD2 from the table was never checked on the DNA. TRBV21-1 is an annotated pseudogene. This CDR3 is 15 amino acids long. DNA of the CDR3: TGTGCCAGCAGCATAAGCGGGAGGGTTGAGGACGAGCAGTACTTC. Protein product: CASSISGRVEDEQYF.

The rearrangement links TRBV4-1 to TRBJ1-2; 9 nucleotides agree with TRBD1. The trim removed 1 base at V and 5 bases at J, leaving 2 bases unmatched. Germline V gene data show CDR1 as MGHRA and CDR2 as YSYEKL. The CDR3 runs 14 residues. CDR3 protein: CASSQVGQGYGYTF. DNA for the CDR3: TGCGCCAGCAGCCAAGTGGGACAGGGATATGGCTACACCTTC.

The genes are TRBV7-8 and TRBJ2-7; 7 nucleotides agree with TRBD2. CDR3 size: 16 residues. The V and J ends lost 1 base and 7 bases, in that order; junction bases with no gene match: 13. Per the germline V gene, CDR1 is SGHVS and CDR2 is FQNEAQ. The CDR3 reads CASSLEAGTTVLEQYF. CDR3 sequence (DNA): TGTGCCAGCAGCTTAGAAGCCGGGACTACCGTATTGGAGCAGTACTTC.

V is TRBV27 and J is TRBJ1-3; TRBD1 agrees at 8 bases. The V gene end was trimmed by 5 bases and the J gene end by 3 bases; junction bases not matched to a gene: 6. The CDR3 runs to 15 residues. The V gene's germline CDR1 is MNHEY and CDR2 SMNVEV (reference sequence). The chain's CDR3 is CASSHGTGGGNTIYF. The CDR3 DNA is TGTGCCAGCAGTCACGGAACAGGGGGTGGAAACACCATATATTTT.

V gene TRBV5-8 combines with J gene TRBJ1-6, with D maybe TRBD1 (5 bases). The ends were cut back, 6 bases at V and 10 bases at J, with 20 bases in the middle. From germline, CDR1 is SGHTS and CDR2 YDEGEE. The CDR3 contains 15 residues. The CDR3 spells CASTPGGFVGSPLHF. The CDR3 DNA reads as TGTGCCAGCACCCCGGGGGGGTTCGTAGGATCACCCCTCCACTTT. Variable domain in full (rest from reference TRBV5-8 and TRBJ1-6): EAGVTQSPTHLIKTRGQQATLRCSPISGHTSVYWYQQALGLGLQFLLWYDEGEERNRGNFPPRFSGRQFPNYSSELNVNALELEDSALYLCASTPGGFVGSPLHFGNGTRLTVT.

V and J are TRBV7-2 and TRBJ2-1; D ambiguous. Between the trimmed V and J ends, which lost 4 bases and 10 bases, there was a span of 11 bases. Germline assignment: CDR1 SGHTA and CDR2 FQGNSA. CDR3 size: 12 residues. The CDR3 coding sequence is TGTGCCAGCAGCTCGGGTGGCACCGAGCAGTTCTTC. Encoded protein: CASSSGGTEQFF.

This chain links TRBV11-1 with TRBJ2-7, with a tentative D call TRBD1 (6 bases). Germline assignment: CDR1 SGHAT and CDR2 FQDESV (reference sequence). CDR3 length equals 14 residues. V was cut by 2 bases and J by 0 bases, with 8 bases left in between. CDR3 in DNA: TGTGCCAGCAGCTTACAGGGGCGCTCCTACGAGCAGTACTTC. Its protein is CASSLQGRSYEQYF. The full variable domain, with the rest looked up from reference TRBV11-1 and TRBJ2-7, is EAEVAQSPRYKITEKSQAVAFWCDPISGHATLYWYRQILGQGPELLVQFQDESVVDDSQLPKDRFSAERLKGVDSTLKIQPAELGDSAMYLCASSLQGRSYEQYFGPGTRLTVT.